This T cell receptor beta chain was observed in a study of cytotoxic CD8 clonotypes in ibrutinib-treated CLL (dated by TCRdb to 2020 to 2022). Describing the broader study: The cohort included around 16 treatment-naive and eleven to twelve relapsed/refractory patients; 17 were IGHV unmutated. Responses were partial in 25 or so patients and complete in 2; after median about 70 months follow-up, about 14 stayed in remission and 12 progressed. Response samples were taken after a median of approximately a year on treatment, ranging from about 6 to 40 months. Samples averaged roughly 280,000 productive templates and 94,082 productive rearrangements. Of the 90 or so people in the trial, around 24 had longitudinal samples available. Cryopreserved peripheral blood mononuclear cells were collected before treatment, at response, and at either disease progression or sustained remission. Every sample from remission and from progressive disease was obtained while the patients were still on ibrutinib.

The CDR3 holds 16 amino acids from the cysteine to the phenylalanine. This entry keeps only the CDR3 DNA: 48 bases, framed from base 1. CDR1 and CDR2 are read off the germline V gene (reference sequence) as SGHNT and YYREEE. The V end loses 5 bases and the J end loses 5 bases, and a stretch of 19 bases separates them. This clone has a handful of counts. Its binding antigen is unknown. Base qualities are missing; no much larger clone stands one base away. Here is what the overall study found, with its caveats: Public clonotypes were found to be uncommon and were observed to contract or remain stable during treatment; the increase in clonality was shown to reflect expansion of private clonotypes at ibrutinib response. Baseline clonality was found to be higher than that of age-matched healthy donors and was strongly correlated with circulating CD8+ T-cell counts. Sampling times were not matched between patients in sustained remission and patients whose disease was progressing, and lymph node repertoires were not examined. At ibrutinib response clonality went up, during sustained remission it held steady, and at progression it dropped back toward baseline.

What this sample's time point label stands for: roughly 23 months on ibrutinib. For TCR beta library preparation, roughly 2.2 micrograms of genomic DNA were isolated from cryopreserved PBMCs. High-throughput TCR beta sequencing was performed on longitudinal blood samples from CLL patients receiving ibrutinib monotherapy. The patients took part in an open-label, single-center phase 2 trial of ibrutinib monotherapy. On a MiSeq, deep resolution sequencing aimed for a depth between 1 in 1 million and 1 in 200,000 T cells, with each clonotype covered 10x on average. The immunoSEQ hsTCRB Kit was used to generate TCR beta libraries. Per the source publication's procedure: The data were analyzed with ImmunoSEQ Analyzer and ImmunoSEQ Data Assistant, and V, D and J gene assignments followed IMGT definitions. Clonality, which ranges from 0 to 1, was calculated by subtracting the normalized Shannon entropy of productive rearrangement frequencies from one. Only overrepresented clonotypes making up at least 0.05% of the repertoire of each patient were included in the public clonotype analysis. Roughly 13 age-matched healthy donor repertoires from immuneACCESS were used as controls for clonality. Imported from immuneACCESS, the table was reduced by TCRdb to in-frame sequences with V and J called. These copies leave out some clones; in studies compared against another copy, an unresolved V gene accounts for under half, and the cause of the remainder is not known. D and trimming were read from the DNA, whereas the V and J calls and clone size are those reported in that table. The sample data list some 100,000 clones, and about 50% of these were observed just once. The top ten clonotypes cover around 37% of the sample.

Specimen: PBMCs, collected after 24 months of ibrutinib treatment. The sequence is built from TRBV5-4 and TRBJ1-4, and possibly TRBD1, on 5 matching bases. The sequence was collected from a human donor with chronic lymphocytic leukemia. The CDR3 has the sequence CASSFGRQGGNEKLFF. The base sequence is TGTGCCAGCAGTTTTGGGAGGCAGGGAGGAAATGAAAAACTGTTTTTT.